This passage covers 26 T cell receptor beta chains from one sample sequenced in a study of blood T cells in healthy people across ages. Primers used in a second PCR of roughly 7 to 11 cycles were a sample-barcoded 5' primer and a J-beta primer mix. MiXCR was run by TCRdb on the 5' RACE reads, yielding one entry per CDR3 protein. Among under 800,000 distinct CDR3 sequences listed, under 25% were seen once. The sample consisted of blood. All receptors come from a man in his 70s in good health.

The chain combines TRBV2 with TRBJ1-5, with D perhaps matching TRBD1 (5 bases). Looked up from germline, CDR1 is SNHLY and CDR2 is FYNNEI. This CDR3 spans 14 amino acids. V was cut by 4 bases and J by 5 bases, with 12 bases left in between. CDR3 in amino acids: CASSGGGKDQPQHF. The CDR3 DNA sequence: TGTGCCAGCAGTGGGGGGGGGAAAGATCAGCCCCAGCATTTT.

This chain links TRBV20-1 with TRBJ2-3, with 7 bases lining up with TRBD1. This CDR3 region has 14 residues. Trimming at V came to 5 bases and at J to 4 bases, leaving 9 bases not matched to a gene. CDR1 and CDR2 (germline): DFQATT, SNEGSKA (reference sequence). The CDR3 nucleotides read TGCAGTGCTGTCGACAGGGTGGGGCCAGATACGCAGTATTTT. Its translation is CSAVDRVGPDTQYF.

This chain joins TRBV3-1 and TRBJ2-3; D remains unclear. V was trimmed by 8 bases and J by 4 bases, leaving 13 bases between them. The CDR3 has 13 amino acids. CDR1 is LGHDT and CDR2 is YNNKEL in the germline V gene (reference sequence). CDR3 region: CASSDGPPDTQYF. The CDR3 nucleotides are TGTGCCAGCTCAGACGGACCCCCAGATACGCAGTATTTT.

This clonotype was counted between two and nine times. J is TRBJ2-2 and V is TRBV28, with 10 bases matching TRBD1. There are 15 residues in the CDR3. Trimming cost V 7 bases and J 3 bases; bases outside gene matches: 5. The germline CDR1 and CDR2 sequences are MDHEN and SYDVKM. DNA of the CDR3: TGTGCCAGCATTGGTGGGACAGGGGACACCGGGGAGCTGTTTTTT. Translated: CASIGGTGDTGELFF.

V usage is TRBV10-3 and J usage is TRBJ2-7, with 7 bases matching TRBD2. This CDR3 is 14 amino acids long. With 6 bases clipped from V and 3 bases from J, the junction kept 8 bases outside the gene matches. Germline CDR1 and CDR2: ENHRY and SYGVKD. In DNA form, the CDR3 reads TGTGCCATCAGCCCTGGACTAGAGAACTACGAGCAGTACTTC. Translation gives CAISPGLENYEQYF.

The CDR3 region has the DNA TGTGCCAGCAGTTTAGGAGGGACAACTGGAAACACCATATATTTT. This gives the protein CASSLGGTTGNTIYF. The rearrangement uses TRBV12-3 or TRBV12-4 and TRBJ1-3, with D tentatively TRBD1 (6 bases). The CDR3 has 15 amino acids. With 1 base removed from V and 2 bases from J, the gap between germline ends came to 9 bases.

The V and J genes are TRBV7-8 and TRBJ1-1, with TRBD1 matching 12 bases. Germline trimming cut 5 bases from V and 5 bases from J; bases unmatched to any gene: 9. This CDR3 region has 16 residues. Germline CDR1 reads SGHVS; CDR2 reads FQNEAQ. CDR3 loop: CASSAGTGGMSTEAFF. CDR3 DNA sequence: TGTGCCAGCAGCGCTGGGACAGGGGGCATGAGTACTGAAGCTTTCTTT.

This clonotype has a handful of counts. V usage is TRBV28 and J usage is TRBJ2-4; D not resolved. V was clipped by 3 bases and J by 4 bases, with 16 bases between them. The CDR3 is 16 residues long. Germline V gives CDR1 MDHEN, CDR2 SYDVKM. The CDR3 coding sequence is TGTGCCAGCAGTTTCGCCGCAATAGGAGATAAAAACATTCAGTACTTC. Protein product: CASSFAAIGDKNIQYF.

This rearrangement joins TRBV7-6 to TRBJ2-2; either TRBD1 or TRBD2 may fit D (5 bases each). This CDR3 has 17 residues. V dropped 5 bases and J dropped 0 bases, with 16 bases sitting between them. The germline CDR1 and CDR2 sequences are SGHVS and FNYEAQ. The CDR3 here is CASSPKVGTSNTGELFF. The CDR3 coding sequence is TGTGCCAGCAGCCCGAAAGTTGGGACCTCGAACACCGGGGAGCTGTTTTTT.

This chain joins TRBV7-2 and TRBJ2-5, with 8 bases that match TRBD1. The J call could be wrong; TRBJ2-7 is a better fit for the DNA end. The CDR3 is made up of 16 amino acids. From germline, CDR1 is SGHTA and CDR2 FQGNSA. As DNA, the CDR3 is TGTGCCAGCAGCTTAGTGTCTCAGGGGGCATCCTACGAGCAGTACTTC. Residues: CASSLVSQGASYEQYF.

The CDR3 DNA reads as TGTGCCACCAGTGATGCAACTAGCGGGAGAAACAATGAGCAGTTCTTC. Translating gives CATSDATSGRNNEQFF. The V call is TRBV24-1, the J call TRBJ2-1; 11 positions agree with TRBD2. CDR3 length equals 16 residues. Looked up from germline, CDR1 is KGHDR and CDR2 is SFDVKD. V trimming: 3 bases; J trimming: 5 bases; junction bases outside the gene matches: 5.

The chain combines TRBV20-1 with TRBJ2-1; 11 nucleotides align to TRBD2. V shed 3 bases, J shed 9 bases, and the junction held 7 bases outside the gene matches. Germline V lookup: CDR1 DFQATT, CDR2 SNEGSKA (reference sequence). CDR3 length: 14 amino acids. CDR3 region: CSASTLAGGFEQFF. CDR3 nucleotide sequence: TGCAGTGCTAGTACCCTAGCGGGAGGTTTTGAGCAGTTCTTC.

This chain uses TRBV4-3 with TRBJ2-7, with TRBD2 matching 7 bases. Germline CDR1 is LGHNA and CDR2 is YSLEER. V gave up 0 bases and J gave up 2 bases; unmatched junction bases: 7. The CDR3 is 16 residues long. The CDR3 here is CASSQDPGGGAYEQYF. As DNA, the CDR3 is TGCGCCAGCAGCCAAGACCCTGGCGGGGGAGCCTACGAGCAGTACTTC.

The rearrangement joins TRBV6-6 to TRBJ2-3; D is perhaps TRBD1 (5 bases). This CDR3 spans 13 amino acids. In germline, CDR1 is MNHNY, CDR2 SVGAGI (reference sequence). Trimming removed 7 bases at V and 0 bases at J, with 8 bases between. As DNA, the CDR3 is TGTGCCAGCAAAGCAGGGAGCACAGATACGCAGTATTTT. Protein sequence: CASKAGSTDTQYF.

The CDR3 sequence is CAISESPLGTDTQYF. The CDR3 DNA is TGTGCCATCAGTGAGTCCCCGTTGGGCACAGATACGCAGTATTTT. V usage is TRBV10-3 and J usage is TRBJ2-3; D is unclear. CDR3 length: 15 amino acids. With 0 bases removed from V and 1 base from J, the gap between germline ends came to 8 bases. Germline values: CDR1 ENHRY, CDR2 SYGVKD.

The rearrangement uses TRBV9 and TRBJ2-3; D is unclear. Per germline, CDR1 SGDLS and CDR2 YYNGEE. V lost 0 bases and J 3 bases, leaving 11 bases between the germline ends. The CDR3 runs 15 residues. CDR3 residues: CASSVEGRVTDTQYF. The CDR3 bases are TGTGCCAGCAGCGTAGAGGGAAGGGTTACAGATACGCAGTATTTT. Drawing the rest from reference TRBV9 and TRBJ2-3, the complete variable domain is DSGVTQTPKHLITATGQRVTLRCSPRSGDLSVYWYQQSLDQGLQFLIQYYNGEERAKGNILERFSAQQFPDLHSELNLSSLELGDSALYFCASSVEGRVTDTQYFGPGTRLTVL.

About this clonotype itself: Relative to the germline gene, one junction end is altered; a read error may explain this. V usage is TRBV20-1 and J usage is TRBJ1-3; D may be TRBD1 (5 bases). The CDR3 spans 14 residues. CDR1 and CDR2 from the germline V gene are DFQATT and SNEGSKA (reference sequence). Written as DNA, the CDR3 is TGCAGTGCTACGTGGGGGAATGCGGGAAACACCACATATTTT. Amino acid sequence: CSATWGNAGNTTYF.

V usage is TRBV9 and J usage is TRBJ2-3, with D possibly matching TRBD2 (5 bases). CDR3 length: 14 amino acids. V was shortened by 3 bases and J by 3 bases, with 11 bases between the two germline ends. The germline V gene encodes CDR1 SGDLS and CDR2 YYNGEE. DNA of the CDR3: TGTGCCAGCAGCGGCCGGGGTTCGACAGATACGCAGTATTTT. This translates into CASSGRGSTDTQYF.

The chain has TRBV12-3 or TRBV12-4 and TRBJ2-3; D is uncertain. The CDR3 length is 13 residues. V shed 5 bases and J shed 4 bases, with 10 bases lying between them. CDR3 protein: CASSKSVPDTQYF. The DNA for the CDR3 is TGTGCCAGCAGTAAGAGCGTCCCAGATACGCAGTATTTT.

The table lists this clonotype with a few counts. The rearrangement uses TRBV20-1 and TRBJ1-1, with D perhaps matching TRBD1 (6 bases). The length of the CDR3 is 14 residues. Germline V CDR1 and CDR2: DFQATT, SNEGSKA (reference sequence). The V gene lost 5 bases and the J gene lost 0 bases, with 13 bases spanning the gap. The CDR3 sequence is CSAGSTGLNTEAFF. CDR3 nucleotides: TGCAGTGCTGGATCGACAGGCTTGAACACTGAAGCTTTCTTT.

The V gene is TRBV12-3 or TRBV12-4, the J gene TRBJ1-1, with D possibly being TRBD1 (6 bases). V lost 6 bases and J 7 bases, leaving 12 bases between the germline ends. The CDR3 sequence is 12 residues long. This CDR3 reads CASRASRGEAFF. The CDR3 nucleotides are TGTGCCAGCAGAGCAAGCAGGGGTGAAGCTTTCTTT.

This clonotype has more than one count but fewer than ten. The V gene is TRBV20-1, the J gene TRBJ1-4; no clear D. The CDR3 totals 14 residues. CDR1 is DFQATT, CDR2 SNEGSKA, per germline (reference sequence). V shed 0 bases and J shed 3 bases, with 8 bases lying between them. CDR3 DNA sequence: TGCAGTGCTAGAGATAGCCGGTCTAATGAAAAACTGTTTTTT. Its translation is CSARDSRSNEKLFF.

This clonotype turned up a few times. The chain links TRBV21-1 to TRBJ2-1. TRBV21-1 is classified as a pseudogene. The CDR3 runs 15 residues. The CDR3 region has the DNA TGTGCCAGCAGCAAAGTCGGGAGTTCCTACAATGAGCAGTTCTTC. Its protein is CASSKVGSSYNEQFF.

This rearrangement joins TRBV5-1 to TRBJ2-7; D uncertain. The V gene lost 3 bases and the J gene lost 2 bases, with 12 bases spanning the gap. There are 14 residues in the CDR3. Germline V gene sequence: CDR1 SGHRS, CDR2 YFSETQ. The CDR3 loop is CASSYDQPPYEQYF. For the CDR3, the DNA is TGCGCCAGCAGCTACGACCAGCCCCCCTACGAGCAGTACTTC.

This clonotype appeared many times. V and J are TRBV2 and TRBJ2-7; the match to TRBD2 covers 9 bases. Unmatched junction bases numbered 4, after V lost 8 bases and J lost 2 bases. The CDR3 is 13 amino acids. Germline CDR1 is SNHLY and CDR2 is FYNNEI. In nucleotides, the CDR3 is TGTGCCAGCGTAAGCGGGAGGACCTACGAGCAGTACTTC. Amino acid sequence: CASVSGRTYEQYF. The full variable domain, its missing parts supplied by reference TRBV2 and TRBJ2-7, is EPEVTQTPSHQVTQMGQEVILRCVPISNHLYFYWYRQILGQKVEFLVSFYNNEISEKSEIFDDQFSVERPDGSNFTLKIRSTKLEDSAMYFCASVSGRTYEQYFGPGTRLTVT.

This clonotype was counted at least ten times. The CDR3 is CASSLVSGNTIYF. In DNA, the CDR3 is TGTGCCAGCAGCCTGGTCTCTGGAAACACCATATATTTT. V gene TRBV3-1 combines with J gene TRBJ1-3; D is uncertain. This CDR3 is built from 13 residues. The V gene's germline CDR1 is LGHDT and CDR2 YNNKEL (reference sequence). V dropped 4 bases and J dropped 0 bases, with 4 bases sitting between them.